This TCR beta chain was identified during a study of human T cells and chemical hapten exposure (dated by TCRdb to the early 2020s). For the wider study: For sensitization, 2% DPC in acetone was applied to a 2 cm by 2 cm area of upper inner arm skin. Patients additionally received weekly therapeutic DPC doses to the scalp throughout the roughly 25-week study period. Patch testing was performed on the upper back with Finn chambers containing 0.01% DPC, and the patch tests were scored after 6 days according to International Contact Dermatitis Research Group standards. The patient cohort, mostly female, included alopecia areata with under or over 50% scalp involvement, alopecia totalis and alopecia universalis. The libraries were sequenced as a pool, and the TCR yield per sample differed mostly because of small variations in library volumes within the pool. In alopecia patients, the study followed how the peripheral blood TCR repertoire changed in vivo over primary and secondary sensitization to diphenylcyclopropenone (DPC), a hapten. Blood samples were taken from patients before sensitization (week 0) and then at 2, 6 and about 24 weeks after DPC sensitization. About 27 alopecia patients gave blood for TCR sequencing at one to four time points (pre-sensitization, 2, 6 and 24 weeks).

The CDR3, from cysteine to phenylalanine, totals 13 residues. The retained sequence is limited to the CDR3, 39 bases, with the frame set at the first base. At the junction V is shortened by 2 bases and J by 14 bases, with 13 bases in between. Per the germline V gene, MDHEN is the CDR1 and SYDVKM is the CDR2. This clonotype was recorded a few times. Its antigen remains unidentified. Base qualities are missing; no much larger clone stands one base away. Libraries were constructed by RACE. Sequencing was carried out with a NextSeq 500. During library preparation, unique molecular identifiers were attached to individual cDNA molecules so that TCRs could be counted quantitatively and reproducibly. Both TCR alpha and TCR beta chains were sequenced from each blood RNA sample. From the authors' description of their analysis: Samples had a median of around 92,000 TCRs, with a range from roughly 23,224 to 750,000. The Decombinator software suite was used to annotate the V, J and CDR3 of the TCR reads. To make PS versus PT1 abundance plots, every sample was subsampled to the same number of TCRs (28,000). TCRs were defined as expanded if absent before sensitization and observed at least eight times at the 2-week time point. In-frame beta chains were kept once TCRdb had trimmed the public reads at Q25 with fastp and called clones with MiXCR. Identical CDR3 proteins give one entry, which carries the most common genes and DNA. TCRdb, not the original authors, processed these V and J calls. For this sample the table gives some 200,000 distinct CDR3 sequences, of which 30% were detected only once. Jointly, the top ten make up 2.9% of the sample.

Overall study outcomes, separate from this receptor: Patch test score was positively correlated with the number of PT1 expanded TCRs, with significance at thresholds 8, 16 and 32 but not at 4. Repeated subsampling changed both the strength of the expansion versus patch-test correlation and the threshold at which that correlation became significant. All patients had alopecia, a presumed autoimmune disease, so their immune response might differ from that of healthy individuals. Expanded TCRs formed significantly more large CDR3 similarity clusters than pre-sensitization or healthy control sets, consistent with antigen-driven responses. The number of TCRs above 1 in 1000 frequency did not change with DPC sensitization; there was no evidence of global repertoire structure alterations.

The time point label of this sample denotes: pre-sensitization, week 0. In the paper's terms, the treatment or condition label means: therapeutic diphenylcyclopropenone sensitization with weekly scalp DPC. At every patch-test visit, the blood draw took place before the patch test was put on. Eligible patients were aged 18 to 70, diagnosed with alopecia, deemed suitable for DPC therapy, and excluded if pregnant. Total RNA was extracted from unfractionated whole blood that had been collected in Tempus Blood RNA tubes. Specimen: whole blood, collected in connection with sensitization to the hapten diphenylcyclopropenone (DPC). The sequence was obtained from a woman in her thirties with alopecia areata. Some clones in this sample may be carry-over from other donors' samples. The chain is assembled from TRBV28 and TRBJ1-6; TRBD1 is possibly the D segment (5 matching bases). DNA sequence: TGTGCCAGCAGTTTAACAGGCCCTGAGACCCTCCACTTT. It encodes CASSLTGPETLHF.